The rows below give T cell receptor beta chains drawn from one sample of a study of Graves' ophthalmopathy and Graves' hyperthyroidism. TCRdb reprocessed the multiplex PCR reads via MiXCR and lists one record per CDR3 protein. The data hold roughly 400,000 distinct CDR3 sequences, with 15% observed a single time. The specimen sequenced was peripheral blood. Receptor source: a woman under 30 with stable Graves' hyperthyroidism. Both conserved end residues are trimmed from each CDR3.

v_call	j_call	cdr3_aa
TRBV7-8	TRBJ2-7	ASSPPGQVGYEQY
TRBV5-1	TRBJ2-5	ASSRVGLAGPGRETQY
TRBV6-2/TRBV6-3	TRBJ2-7	ASGMSSSYEQY
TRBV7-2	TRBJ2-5	ASSLGTGFQETQY
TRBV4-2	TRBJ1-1	ASSLSPQGYTEAF
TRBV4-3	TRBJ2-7	ASSQEDRGLYEQY
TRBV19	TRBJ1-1	ASRGGGQGSGTEAF
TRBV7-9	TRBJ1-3	ASSIDRVTGNTIY
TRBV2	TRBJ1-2	ASNLLGGQNGYT
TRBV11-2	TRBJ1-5	ASSPTGTANQPQH
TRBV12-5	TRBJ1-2	ATHHSHYGYT
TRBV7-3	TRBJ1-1	ASSLLSGTLNTEAF
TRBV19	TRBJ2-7	ASSIVAGTGSYEQY
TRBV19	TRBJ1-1	ASSIASTTTEAF
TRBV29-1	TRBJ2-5	SAVGGQETQY
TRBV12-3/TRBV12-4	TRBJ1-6	ASSSGTSSYNSPLH
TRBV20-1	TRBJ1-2	GARPLDRGNYHGYT
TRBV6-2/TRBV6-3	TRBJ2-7	ASSYTHPDREAYEQY
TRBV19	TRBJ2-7	ASSGTGGSYEQY
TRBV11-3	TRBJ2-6	ASSSIRGQVSSGANVLT
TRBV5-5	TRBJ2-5	ASTSGRGLETQY
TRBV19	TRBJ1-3	ASSRQGNGNTIY
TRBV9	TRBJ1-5	ATDPGTSLRDVNQPQH
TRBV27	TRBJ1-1	ASSFLAIGEAF
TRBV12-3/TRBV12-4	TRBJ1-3	ASSDRNSGNTIY
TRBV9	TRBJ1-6	ASSVDGGLDSPLH
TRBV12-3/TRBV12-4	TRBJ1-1	ASSLPGLNTEAF
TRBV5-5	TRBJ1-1	ASSTRDINTEAF
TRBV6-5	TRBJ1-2	ASWDRGGYGYT
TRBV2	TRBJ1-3	ASSEKSPGSGNTIY
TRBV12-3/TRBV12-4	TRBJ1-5	ASGQGVQPQH
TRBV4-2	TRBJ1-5	ASSQEQGFNQPQH
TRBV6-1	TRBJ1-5	ASSQRPPPQH
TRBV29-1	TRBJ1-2	SVEEGTLRGYT
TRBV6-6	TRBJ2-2	ASSYSGVGHTGELF
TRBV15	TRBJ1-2	ATSKQRPPDYGYT
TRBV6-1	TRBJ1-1	ASRPNRGLMNTEAF
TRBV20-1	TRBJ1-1	SARGETGEGMNTEAF
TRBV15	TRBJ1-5	ATSKGQMGNQPQH
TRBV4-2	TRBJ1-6	ASSQLKDSESPLH
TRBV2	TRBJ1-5	ASSEGQPLNQPQH
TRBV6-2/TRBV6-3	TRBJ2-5	ASSFLAGAQETQY
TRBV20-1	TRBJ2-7	SARRLTPYEQY
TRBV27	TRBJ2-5	ASSFGGFQETQY
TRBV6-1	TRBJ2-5	ASSLDFLQETQY
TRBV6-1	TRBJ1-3	ASSEALWTGSGNTIY
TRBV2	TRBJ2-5	ASSVVSGRPL
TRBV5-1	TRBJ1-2	ASSLVGENYGYT
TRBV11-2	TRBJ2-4	ASSLYRDKGVKNIQY
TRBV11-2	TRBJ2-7	ASRPSGGAYEQY
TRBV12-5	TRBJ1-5	ASGTPDRVGQPQH